This T cell receptor (beta chain) emerged from a study of blood T cell repertoires in COVID-19. Germline CDR1 reads MNHEY; CDR2 reads SVGAGI. V was pared by 6 bases and J by 6 bases, with 1 base of the junction left unmatched. The CDR3 contains 13 residues. Profiling relied on immunoSEQ multiplex PCR, and the TCRdb table lists in-frame clones only, not all of them. The table shows approximately 240,000 clones, with 80% to 90% occurring only once. This clone has more than one count but fewer than ten. This sample also contains other DNA sequences that code for the same CDR3. Sequenced: peripheral blood. The sequence was obtained from a man between 45 and 60 years old who had recovered from COVID-19. The V and J genes are TRBV6-5 and TRBJ2-7, with TRBD2 identical over 14 bases. The CDR3 nucleotides are TGTGCCAGCAGAGGACTAGCGGGAGGCGAGCAGTACTTC. This sequence encodes CASRGLAGGEQYF.